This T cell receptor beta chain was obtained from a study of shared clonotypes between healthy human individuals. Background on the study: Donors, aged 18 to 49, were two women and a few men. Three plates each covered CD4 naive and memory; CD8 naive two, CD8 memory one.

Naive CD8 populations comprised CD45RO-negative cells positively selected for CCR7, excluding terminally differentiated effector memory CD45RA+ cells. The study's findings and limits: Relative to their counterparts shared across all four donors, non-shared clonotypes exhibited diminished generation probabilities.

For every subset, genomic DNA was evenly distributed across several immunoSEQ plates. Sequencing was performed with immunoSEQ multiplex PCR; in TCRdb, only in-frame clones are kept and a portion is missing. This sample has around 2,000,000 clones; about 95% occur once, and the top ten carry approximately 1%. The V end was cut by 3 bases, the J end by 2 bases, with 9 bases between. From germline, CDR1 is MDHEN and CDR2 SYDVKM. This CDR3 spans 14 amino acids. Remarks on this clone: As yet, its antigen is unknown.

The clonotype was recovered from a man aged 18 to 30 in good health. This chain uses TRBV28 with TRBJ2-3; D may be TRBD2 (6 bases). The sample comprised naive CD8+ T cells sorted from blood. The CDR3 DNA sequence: TGTGCCAGCAGTTTGGGGGGTTACACAGATACGCAGTATTTT. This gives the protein CASSLGGYTDTQYF.